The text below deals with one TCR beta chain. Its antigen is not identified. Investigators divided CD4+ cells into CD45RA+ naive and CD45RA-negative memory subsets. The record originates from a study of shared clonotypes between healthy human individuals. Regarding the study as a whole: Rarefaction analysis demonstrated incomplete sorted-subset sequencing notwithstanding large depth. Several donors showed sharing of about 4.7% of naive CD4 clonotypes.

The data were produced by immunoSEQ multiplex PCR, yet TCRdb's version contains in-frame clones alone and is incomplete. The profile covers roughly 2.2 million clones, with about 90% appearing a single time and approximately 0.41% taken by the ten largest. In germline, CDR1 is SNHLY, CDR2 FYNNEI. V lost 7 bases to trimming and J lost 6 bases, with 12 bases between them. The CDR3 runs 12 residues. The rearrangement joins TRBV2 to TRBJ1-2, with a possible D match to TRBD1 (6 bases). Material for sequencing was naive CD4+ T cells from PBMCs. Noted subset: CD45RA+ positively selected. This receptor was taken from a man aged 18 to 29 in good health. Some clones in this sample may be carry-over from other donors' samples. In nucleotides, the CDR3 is TGTGCCAGCATACAGGGTAGTCATGGCTACACCTTC. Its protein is CASIQGSHGYTF.